The next 3 T cell receptor beta chains were all read from a single sample in a study of CD8+CD57+ T cells in acquired aplastic anemia. The template for TCR beta VDJ and CDR3 sequence profiling was genomic DNA. TCRdb reprocessed the reads with MiXCR, giving one entry per CDR3 protein. Found here are about 400,000 distinct CDR3 sequences, under 80% of them singletons; the top ten hold 3.5% to 4.5%. Material: sorted CD4+, CD8+, or CD8+CD57+ T cells (not recorded which) from PBMCs. These receptors all come from a human donor in good health, serving as a control.

The chain is built from TRBV5-5 and TRBJ2-2; possibly TRBD1 or TRBD2 for D (5 bases each). The CDR3 consists of 16 residues. V lost 4 bases to trimming and J lost 3 bases, with 16 bases between them. From germline, CDR1 is SGHKS and CDR2 YYEKEE (reference sequence). DNA for the CDR3: TGTGCCAGCAGCCCCGGGGCGGCTCGGGACACCGGGGAGCTGTTTTTT. It codes for CASSPGAARDTGELFF.

Of note for this clonotype: The CDR3 does not close with the conserved phenylalanine or tryptophan, likely indicating a read error. Because the CDR3's place on the DNA is in doubt, the DNA is left out and the CDR3 is given as listed by TCRdb. The chain has TRBV2 and TRBJ1-1. The germline V gene has CDR1 SNHLY and CDR2 FYNNEI. Counting both end residues, the CDR3 totals 15 amino acids. The CDR3 sequence is CASSMDGLDNSEAFS.

This clonotype was counted at least ten times. The chain links TRBV5-1 to TRBJ1-1; 11 nucleotides match TRBD1. The CDR3 covers 15 residues. CDR1 is SGHRS and CDR2 is YFSETQ in the germline V gene. The V and J ends lost 4 bases and 3 bases, in that order; junction bases with no gene match: 5. The CDR3 nucleotides are TGCGCCAGCAGCCCGACGGACAGGGGGCACACTGAAGCTTTCTTT. Amino acids: CASSPTDRGHTEAFF.